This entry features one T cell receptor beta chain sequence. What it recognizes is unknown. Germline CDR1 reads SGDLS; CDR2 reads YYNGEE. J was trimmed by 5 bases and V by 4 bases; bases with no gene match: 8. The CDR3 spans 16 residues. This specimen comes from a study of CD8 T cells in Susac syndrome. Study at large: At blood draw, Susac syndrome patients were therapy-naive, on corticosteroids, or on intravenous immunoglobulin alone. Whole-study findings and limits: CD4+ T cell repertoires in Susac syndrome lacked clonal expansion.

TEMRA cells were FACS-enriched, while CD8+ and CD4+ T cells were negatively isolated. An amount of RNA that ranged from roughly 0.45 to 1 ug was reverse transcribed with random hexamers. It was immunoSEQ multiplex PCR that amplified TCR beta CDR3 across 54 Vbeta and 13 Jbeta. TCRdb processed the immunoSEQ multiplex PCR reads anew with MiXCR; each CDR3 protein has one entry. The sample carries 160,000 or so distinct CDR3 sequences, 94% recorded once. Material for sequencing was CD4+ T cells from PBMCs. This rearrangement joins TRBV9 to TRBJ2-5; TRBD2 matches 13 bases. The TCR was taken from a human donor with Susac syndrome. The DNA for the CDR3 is TGTGCCAGCAGCTCCCGACTAGCGGGGGGCCAGGAGACCCAGTACTTC. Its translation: CASSSRLAGGQETQYF.